This T cell receptor (beta chain) was profiled in a study of blood T cell repertoires in COVID-19. At the level of the study: Acute and convalescent COVID-19 samples came from the United States, Italy and Spain.

Individuals drawn from some 25 US areas were about 18 to 90 years old. Among Cohort 3 donors, those recovered had two negative PCRs, clearance, or symptom resolution. CDR3 length: 13 amino acids. From germline, CDR1 is SGDLS and CDR2 YYNGEE. V was cut by 5 bases and J by 8 bases, with 13 bases left in between. Per the authors' pipeline: Estimation of nucleated cell counts relied on the amplification of reference gene primers. TCRdb's copy holds only in-frame clones and misses some; the assay was immunoSEQ multiplex PCR. The V and J calls and clone size are taken from that table; D and trimming were inferred from the DNA. The sample has hundreds of thousands of clones, roughly nine tenths seen once; the top ten hold 3%.

This TCR was sampled from a woman aged 50 to 60 who had recovered from COVID-19. Source material: PBMCs or T cells enriched from blood (not recorded which). The rearrangement links TRBV9 to TRBJ2-2; possibly TRBD1 for D (7 bases). CDR3 amino acids: CASSRQGGGELFF. CDR3 DNA: TGTGCCAGCAGTCGACAGGGAGGAGGGGAGCTGTTTTTT.